This TCR beta chain is drawn from a study of beta chain features in type 1 diabetes. Study information: The study found patients and healthy donors alike in age, gender and cell yields. Study conclusions and caveats: Across all four CD4+ subsets, people with type 1 diabetes showed modestly shorter TCRB CDR3s. Healthy donors had naive, central memory and Treg TCRB repertoires that appeared less similar than those seen among patients.

In the case of this clone: Its antigen is currently unknown.

Since all of the isolated RNA was reverse transcribed, expressed TCRB transcripts were what got sequenced. The protocol was immunoSEQ multiplex PCR, while the TCRdb copy is restricted to in-frame clones and leaves out a portion. The data contain roughly 28,000 clones, 56% of them singletons. Over 95% purity was reached by all sorted populations. V was pared by 0 bases and J by 1 base, with 6 bases between. The CDR3 contains 14 residues. CDR1 SGHNT and CDR2 YYREEE come from the germline V gene (reference sequence). Material: Tregs from blood. This TCR was recovered from a woman under 30 with type 1 diabetes. The chain is built from TRBV5-4 and TRBJ2-3; D is perhaps TRBD2 (5 bases). The CDR3 DNA follows: TGTGCCAGCAGCTTGGCCGGGGGCACAGATACGCAGTATTTT. This translates into CASSLAGGTDTQYF.